These T cell receptor beta chains were read from a single sample in a study of PD-1 blockade in classical Hodgkin lymphoma. TCRdb's copy holds only in-frame clones and misses some; the assay was immunoSEQ multiplex PCR. The sample carries 25,000 to 35,000 clones, approximately 87% recorded once. The sample here was peripheral blood mononuclear cells (PBMCs), taken before the second cycle of nivolumab. These receptors came from a human donor with classical Hodgkin lymphoma. The CDR3 runs from the conserved cysteine through the conserved F or W. D genes are given only for firm matches. Expanded clones get a size class; other rows say once, few or many, or leave the size out.

v_call: TRBV18; clone_size: NA; j_call: TRBJ2-4; d_call: TRBD1; cdr3_aa: CASIGQGRTQGNIQYF; cdr3_nt: TGTGCCAGTATCGGACAGGGAAGGACACAAGGAAACATTCAGTACTTC
v_call: TRBV7-2; clone_size: NA; j_call: TRBJ2-3; d_call: NA; cdr3_aa: CASSLGRSTDTQYF; cdr3_nt: TGTGCCAGCAGCTTAGGCCGAAGCACAGATACGCAGTATTTT
v_call: TRBV4-3; clone_size: few; j_call: TRBJ2-6; d_call: NA; cdr3_aa: CASSQDLSSGANVLTF; cdr3_nt: TGCGCCAGCAGCCAAGATCTATCCTCTGGGGCCAACGTCCTGACTTTC
v_call: TRBV5-4; clone_size: NA; j_call: TRBJ1-2; d_call: NA; cdr3_aa: CASSSTGGYTF; cdr3_nt: TGTGCCAGCAGCTCCACAGGTGGCTACACCTTC
v_call: TRBV19; clone_size: NA; j_call: TRBJ1-2; d_call: NA; cdr3_aa: CASSAYTGRRDYGYTF; cdr3_nt: TGTGCCAGTAGTGCTTATACAGGGAGAAGAGACTATGGCTACACCTTC
v_call: TRBV18; clone_size: NA; j_call: TRBJ1-1; d_call: NA; cdr3_aa: CASSPRMNLNTEAFF; cdr3_nt: TGTGCCAGCTCACCACGCATGAACCTGAACACTGAAGCTTTCTTT
v_call: TRBV7-2; clone_size: NA; j_call: TRBJ1-5; d_call: NA; cdr3_aa: CASSLEQGANQPQHF; cdr3_nt: TGTGCCAGCAGCTTGGAACAGGGTGCCAATCAGCCCCAGCATTTT
v_call: TRBV5-4; clone_size: NA; j_call: TRBJ1-2; d_call: TRBD1; cdr3_aa: CASSTWDRYGYGYTF; cdr3_nt: TGTGCCAGCAGCACCTGGGACAGGTATGGCTATGGCTACACCTTC
v_call: TRBV18; clone_size: NA; j_call: TRBJ1-1; d_call: NA; cdr3_aa: CASSPLTEAFF; cdr3_nt: TGTGCCAGCTCACCACTCACTGAAGCTTTCTTT
v_call: TRBV10-3; clone_size: once; j_call: TRBJ1-6; d_call: TRBD1; cdr3_aa: CAISGTGTGHSPLHF; cdr3_nt: TGTGCCATCAGTGGAACCGGGACAGGTCATTCACCCCTCCACTTT
v_call: TRBV7-2; clone_size: NA; j_call: TRBJ1-1; d_call: NA; cdr3_aa: CASSLGGPNTEAFF; cdr3_nt: TGTGCCAGCAGCTTAGGCGGCCCGAACACTGAAGCTTTCTTT
v_call: TRBV9; clone_size: NA; j_call: TRBJ1-5; d_call: NA; cdr3_aa: CASSTSGGVGQPQHF; cdr3_nt: TGTGCCAGCAGCACCAGCGGGGGTGTGGGTCAGCCCCAGCATTTT
v_call: TRBV28; clone_size: NA; j_call: TRBJ1-2; d_call: NA; cdr3_aa: CATDPTGNGYTF; cdr3_nt: TGTGCCACGGACCCCACAGGGAATGGCTACACCTTC
v_call: TRBV7-2; clone_size: NA; j_call: TRBJ1-1; d_call: NA; cdr3_aa: CASSWGGDTEAFF; cdr3_nt: TGTGCCAGCAGCTGGGGCGGGGACACTGAAGCTTTCTTT
v_call: TRBV28; clone_size: NA; j_call: TRBJ1-6; d_call: NA; cdr3_aa: CASSPAGWQGSPLHF; cdr3_nt: TGTGCCAGCAGTCCAGCAGGGTGGCAAGGCTCACCCCTCCACTTT
v_call: TRBV5-4; clone_size: few; j_call: TRBJ1-1; d_call: NA; cdr3_aa: CASSSASNTEAFF; cdr3_nt: TGTGCCAGCAGCTCCGCGTCTAACACTGAAGCTTTCTTT
v_call: TRBV18; clone_size: NA; j_call: TRBJ2-1; d_call: TRBD1; cdr3_aa: CASSQGQGSYNEQFF; cdr3_nt: TGTGCCAGCTCACAGGGACAGGGCTCCTACAATGAGCAGTTCTTC
v_call: TRBV2; clone_size: NA; j_call: TRBJ2-3; d_call: TRBD2; cdr3_aa: CASSESRGSGRDLRLSSTDTQYF; cdr3_nt: TGTGCCAGCAGTGAAAGTAGGGGGAGCGGGAGGGACCTCCGGCTCTCTAGCACAGATACGCAGTATTTT
v_call: TRBV6-5; clone_size: NA; j_call: TRBJ1-5; d_call: NA; cdr3_aa: CASSYSKADNQPQHF; cdr3_nt: TGTGCCAGCAGTTACTCGAAAGCAGACAATCAGCCCCAGCATTTT
v_call: TRBV7-2; clone_size: NA; j_call: TRBJ2-1; d_call: TRBD1; cdr3_aa: CASSSTGTGYNEQFF; cdr3_nt: TGTGCCAGCAGCTCAACAGGGACAGGGTACAATGAGCAGTTCTTC
v_call: TRBV11-2; clone_size: NA; j_call: TRBJ2-7; d_call: TRBD2; cdr3_aa: CASSLVLAGGYEQYF; cdr3_nt: TGTGCCAGCAGCTTAGTGTTAGCGGGAGGCTACGAGCAGTACTTC
v_call: TRBV19; clone_size: NA; j_call: TRBJ2-7; d_call: TRBD1; cdr3_aa: CASSLEAGTGDEQYF; cdr3_nt: TGTGCCAGTTCTCTCGAGGCCGGGACAGGGGACGAGCAGTACTTC
v_call: TRBV7-9; clone_size: NA; j_call: TRBJ2-3; d_call: NA; cdr3_aa: CASSLSLGTDTQYF; cdr3_nt: TGTGCCAGCAGCCTTAGCCTGGGCACAGATACGCAGTATTTT
v_call: TRBV5-6; clone_size: NA; j_call: TRBJ1-2; d_call: TRBD1; cdr3_aa: CASSLWDRGYGYTF; cdr3_nt: TGTGCCAGCAGCTTGTGGGACAGGGGCTATGGCTACACCTTC
v_call: TRBV30; clone_size: NA; j_call: TRBJ1-6; d_call: TRBD1; cdr3_aa: CAWNGDRESPLHF; cdr3_nt: TGTGCCTGGAACGGGGACAGGGAGTCACCCCTCCACTTT
v_call: TRBV9; clone_size: NA; j_call: TRBJ1-6; d_call: NA; cdr3_aa: CASARAWGARSPLHF; cdr3_nt: TGTGCCAGCGCCAGGGCGTGGGGGGCACGATCACCCCTCCACTTT
v_call: TRBV7-2; clone_size: NA; j_call: TRBJ1-2; d_call: NA; cdr3_aa: CASSLEAGAGGGYTF; cdr3_nt: TGTGCCAGCAGCTTAGAGGCAGGGGCGGGAGGAGGCTACACCTTC
v_call: TRBV7-9; clone_size: NA; j_call: TRBJ2-7; d_call: TRBD1; cdr3_aa: CASSPRTGVLYEQYF; cdr3_nt: TGTGCCAGCAGCCCCCGGACAGGGGTCCTCTACGAGCAGTACTTC
v_call: TRBV27; clone_size: once; j_call: TRBJ2-3; d_call: TRBD2; cdr3_aa: CASSSPPGLAGDTQYF; cdr3_nt: TGTGCCAGCAGTTCACCCCCGGGACTAGCGGGAGATACGCAGTATTTT
v_call: TRBV6-5; clone_size: NA; j_call: TRBJ2-1; d_call: NA; cdr3_aa: CASSRTLGSYNEQFF; cdr3_nt: TGTGCCAGCAGTCGAACACTAGGCTCCTACAATGAGCAGTTCTTC
v_call: TRBV27; clone_size: NA; j_call: TRBJ1-2; d_call: TRBD1; cdr3_aa: CASSSGTAFYGYTF; cdr3_nt: TGTGCCAGCAGTTCCGGGACAGCTTTCTATGGCTACACCTTC
v_call: TRBV4-2; clone_size: NA; j_call: TRBJ2-3; d_call: TRBD2; cdr3_aa: CASSQDISGDLTDTQYF; cdr3_nt: TGTGCCAGCAGCCAAGATATTAGCGGGGACCTCACAGATACGCAGTATTTT
v_call: TRBV28; clone_size: NA; j_call: TRBJ2-6; d_call: NA; cdr3_aa: CASRESGPVSGANVLTF; cdr3_nt: TGTGCCAGCAGGGAGTCGGGGCCTGTCTCTGGGGCCAACGTCCTGACTTTC
v_call: TRBV29-1; clone_size: NA; j_call: TRBJ2-3; d_call: NA; cdr3_aa: CSVEGAGGDTQYF; cdr3_nt: TGCAGCGTTGAAGGGGCCGGCGGGGATACGCAGTATTTT
v_call: TRBV5-6; clone_size: NA; j_call: TRBJ1-4; d_call: TRBD1; cdr3_aa: CASSSPGQGVVGEKLFF; cdr3_nt: TGTGCCAGCAGCTCACCGGGACAGGGGGTGGTTGGTGAAAAACTGTTTTTT
v_call: TRBV5-6; clone_size: NA; j_call: TRBJ1-3; d_call: NA; cdr3_aa: CASSLVPGNTIYF; cdr3_nt: TGTGCCAGCAGCTTGGTACCCGGAAACACCATATATTTT
v_call: TRBV19; clone_size: few; j_call: TRBJ1-6; d_call: NA; cdr3_aa: CASREEGNSPLHF; cdr3_nt: TGTGCCAGTAGAGAGGAGGGGAATTCACCCCTCCACTTT
v_call: TRBV6-1; clone_size: NA; j_call: TRBJ1-1; d_call: TRBD1; cdr3_aa: CASRVKTGGIAEAFF; cdr3_nt: TGTGCCAGCAGAGTCAAAACAGGGGGCATTGCTGAAGCTTTCTTT
v_call: TRBV6-6; clone_size: NA; j_call: TRBJ2-1; d_call: TRBD1; cdr3_aa: CAISWTGEANEQFF; cdr3_nt: TGTGCCATCAGCTGGACAGGGGAGGCCAATGAGCAGTTCTTC